A single sample is the source of the 11 T cell receptor beta chains below, sequenced in a study of blood T cell repertoires in COVID-19. The repertoire was sequenced with immunoSEQ multiplex PCR; TCRdb's copy has only in-frame clones and lacks some. The sample holds tens of thousands of clones, approximately 90% seen once. Material for sequencing was peripheral blood. The receptors stem from a man aged 60 to 69 with acute or convalescent COVID-19.

The chain uses TRBV5-6 and TRBJ1-1; 11 bases fit TRBD1. The CDR3 covers 16 residues. CDR1 and CDR2 (germline): SGHDT, YYEEEE. V was pared by 1 base and J by 2 bases, with 4 bases of the junction left unmatched. CDR3 sequence reads: CASSLWTGGFNTEAFF. The CDR3 DNA follows: TGTGCCAGCAGCTTGTGGACAGGGGGCTTTAACACTGAAGCTTTCTTT.

The chain employs TRBV7-6 and TRBJ2-3, with TRBD2 matching 11 bases. Trimming cost V 1 base and J 7 bases; bases outside gene matches: 10. The CDR3 runs to 17 residues. The germline CDR1 and CDR2 sequences are SGHVS and FNYEAQ. As DNA, the CDR3 is TGTGCCAGCAGCTTAGAAGAGGGGACTAGCGGCACGAATACGCAGTATTTT. This encodes CASSLEEGTSGTNTQYF.

J is TRBJ1-3 and V is TRBV29-1; no clear D gene. Germline loops: CDR1 SQVTM, CDR2 ANQGSEA. The CDR3 is 11 residues long. Trimming shortened V by 4 bases and J by 3 bases, and 4 bases separated the two germline ends. CDR3 sequence: CSVASGNTIYF. The CDR3 nucleotides read TGCAGCGTTGCCAGTGGAAACACCATATATTTT. The full variable domain, in which reference TRBV29-1 and TRBJ1-3 provide the parts outside the CDR3, is SAVISQKPSRDICQRGTSLTIQCQVDSQVTMMFWYRQQPGQSLTLIATANQGSEATYESGFVIDKFPISRPNLTFSTLTVSNMSPEDSSIYLCSVASGNTIYFGEGSWLTVV.

CDR3 DNA: TGTGCCAGCAGCCCAGGGGGGAGGAACACTGAAGCTTTCTTT. Protein product: CASSPGGRNTEAFF. The chain couples TRBV7-2 to TRBJ1-1, with 7 bases fitting TRBD1. Germline assignment: CDR1 SGHTA and CDR2 FQGNSA. The V and J ends lost 5 bases and 1 base, in that order; junction bases with no gene match: 4. This CDR3 contains 14 residues.

V is TRBV5-6 and J is TRBJ2-7; possibly TRBD2 for D (6 bases). The CDR3 is 13 amino acids. Germline V CDR1 and CDR2: SGHDT, YYEEEE. The V and J ends lost 4 bases and 4 bases respectively, with 12 bases between them. CDR3 in amino acids: CASSRDWEYEQYF. CDR3 sequence (DNA): TGTGCCAGCAGCAGGGACTGGGAATACGAGCAGTACTTC.

This chain links TRBV29-1 with TRBJ2-1; a possible D gene is TRBD1 (5 bases). The CDR3 contains 13 residues. The V end lost 0 bases, the J end lost 8 bases, and 11 bases lay between the germline ends. Germline V CDR1 and CDR2: SQVTM, ANQGSEA. CDR3 in amino acids: CSVEDDSLDEQFF. In DNA, the CDR3 is TGCAGCGTTGAAGACGACAGCTTGGATGAGCAGTTCTTC.

The rearrangement uses TRBV20-1 and TRBJ2-3; tentative D call: TRBD2 (5 bases). Between the trimmed V and J ends, which lost 3 bases and 1 base, there was a span of 11 bases. Germline CDR1 reads DFQATT; CDR2 reads SNEGSKA (reference sequence). The CDR3 length is 14 residues. The CDR3 DNA is TGCAGTGCTAGTTCTAGGCGGGGCACAGATACGCAGTATTTT. Protein: CSASSRRGTDTQYF.

The chain employs TRBV6-5 and TRBJ2-7, with a tentative D call TRBD1 (7 bases). Between the trimmed V and J ends, which lost 7 bases and 2 bases, there was a span of 15 bases. The germline CDR1 and CDR2 sequences are MNHEY and SVGAGI. The CDR3 has 14 amino acids. CDR3 amino acids: CASNPGGGTYEQYF. In DNA, the CDR3 is TGTGCCAGCAACCCCGGAGGGGGCACCTACGAGCAGTACTTC.

The CDR3, as DNA: TGTGCCAGCAGCCAAGTGTACAGAGATGGCTACACCTTC. It yields the protein CASSQVYRDGYTF. The chain joins TRBV3-1 (or the pseudogene TRBV3-2) to TRBJ1-2, with unresolved D. From germline, CDR1 is LGHDT and CDR2 YNNKEL (reference sequence). The V gene lost 1 base and the J gene lost 6 bases, with 9 bases spanning the gap. This CDR3 spans 13 amino acids.

The rearrangement joins TRBV4-1 to TRBJ2-7, with no clear D. The CDR3 spans 15 residues. From germline, CDR1 is MGHRA and CDR2 YSYEKL. V was cut by 1 base and J by 3 bases, with 13 bases left in between. The CDR3 nucleotides are TGCGCCAGCAGCCAAGGCCCCAAAATGAGCTACGAGCAGTACTTC. Translation gives CASSQGPKMSYEQYF.

V usage is TRBV30 and J usage is TRBJ1-1; tentatively, D is TRBD1 (6 bases). Trimming took 2 bases from V and 0 from J, leaving 13 bases between them. The CDR3 length is 15 residues. Looked up from germline, CDR1 is GTSNPN and CDR2 is SVGIG (reference sequence). The CDR3 bases are TGTGCCTGGAGTACGACAGGTCTAATGAACACTGAAGCTTTCTTT. Translating gives CAWSTTGLMNTEAFF.